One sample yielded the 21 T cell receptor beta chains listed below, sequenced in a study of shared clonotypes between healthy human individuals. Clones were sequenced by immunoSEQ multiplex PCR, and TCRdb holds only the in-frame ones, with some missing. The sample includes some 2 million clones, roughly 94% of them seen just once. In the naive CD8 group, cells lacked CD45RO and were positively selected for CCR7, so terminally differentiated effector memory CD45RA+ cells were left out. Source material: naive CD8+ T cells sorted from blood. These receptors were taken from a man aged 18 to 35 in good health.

In nucleotides, the CDR3 is TGTGCCAGTAAGGGACAGGGTGATCAGCCCCAGCATTTT. This codes for CASKGQGDQPQHF. The chain uses TRBV19 and TRBJ1-5; 9 bases map to TRBD1. The CDR3 runs 13 residues. CDR1 is LNHDA, CDR2 SQIVND, per germline (reference sequence). The V gene end was trimmed by 7 bases and the J gene end by 5 bases; junction bases not matched to a gene: 3.

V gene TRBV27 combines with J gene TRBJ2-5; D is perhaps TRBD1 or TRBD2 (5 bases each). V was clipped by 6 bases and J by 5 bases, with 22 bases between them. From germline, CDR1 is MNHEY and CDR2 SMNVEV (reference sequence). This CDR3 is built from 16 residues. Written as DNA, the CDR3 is TGTGCCAGCAGGACTTCAGCGGTCCTTTGGGGGGAGACCCAGTACTTC. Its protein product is CASRTSAVLWGETQYF.

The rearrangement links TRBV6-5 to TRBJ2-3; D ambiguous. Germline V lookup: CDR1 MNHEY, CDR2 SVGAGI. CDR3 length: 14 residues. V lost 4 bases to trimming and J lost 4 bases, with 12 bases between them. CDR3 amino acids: CASSSVGGADTQYF. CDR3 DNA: TGTGCCAGCAGTTCAGTCGGCGGCGCAGATACGCAGTATTTT.

DNA of the CDR3: TGCGCCAGCAGCCAACTGCAGGGTCCTGACACTGAAGCTTTCTTT. This sequence encodes CASSQLQGPDTEAFF. The chain combines TRBV4-1 with TRBJ1-1; possibly TRBD1 for D (5 bases). There are 15 residues in the CDR3. Between the trimmed V and J ends, which lost 2 bases and 3 bases, there was a span of 13 bases. Looked up from germline, CDR1 is MGHRA and CDR2 is YSYEKL.

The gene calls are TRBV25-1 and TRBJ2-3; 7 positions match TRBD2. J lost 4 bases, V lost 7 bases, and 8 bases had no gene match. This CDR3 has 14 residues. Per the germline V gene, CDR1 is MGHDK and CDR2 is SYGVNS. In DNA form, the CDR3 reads TGTGCCAGCACGGGGGGAGGGCGTTCAGATACGCAGTATTTT. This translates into CASTGGGRSDTQYF.

The CDR3 reads CASSLAMNTEAFF. The CDR3 DNA sequence: TGTGCCAGCAGCTTAGCGATGAACACTGAAGCTTTCTTT. The rearrangement uses TRBV11-1 and TRBJ1-1; D is undetermined. CDR1 SGHAT and CDR2 FQDESV come from the germline V gene (reference sequence). CDR3 length: 13 amino acids. The V and J ends lost 0 bases and 0 bases respectively, with 2 bases between them.

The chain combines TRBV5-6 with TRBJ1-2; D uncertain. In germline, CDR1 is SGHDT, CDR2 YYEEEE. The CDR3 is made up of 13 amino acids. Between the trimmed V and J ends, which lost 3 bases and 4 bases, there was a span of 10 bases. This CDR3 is CASSSTALYGYTF. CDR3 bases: TGTGCCAGCAGCTCAACTGCACTCTATGGCTACACCTTC. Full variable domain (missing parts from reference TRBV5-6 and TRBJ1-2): DAGVTQSPTHLIKTRGQQVTLRCSPKSGHDTVSWYQQALGQGPQFIFQYYEEEERQRGNFPDRFSGHQFPNYSSELNVNALLLGDSALYLCASSSTALYGYTFGSGTRLTVV.

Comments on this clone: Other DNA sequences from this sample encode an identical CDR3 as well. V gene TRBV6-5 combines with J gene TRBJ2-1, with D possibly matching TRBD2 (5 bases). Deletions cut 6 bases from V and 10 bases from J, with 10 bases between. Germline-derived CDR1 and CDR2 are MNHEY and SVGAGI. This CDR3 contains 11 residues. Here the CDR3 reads CASSPGLEQFF. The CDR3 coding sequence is TGTGCCAGCAGCCCAGGACTGGAGCAGTTCTTC.

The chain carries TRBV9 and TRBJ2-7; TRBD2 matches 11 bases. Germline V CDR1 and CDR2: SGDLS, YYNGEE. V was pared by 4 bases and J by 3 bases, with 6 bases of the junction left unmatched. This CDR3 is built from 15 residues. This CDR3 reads CASSPSTSGIYEQYF. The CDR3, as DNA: TGTGCCAGCAGCCCCTCGACTAGCGGGATCTACGAGCAGTACTTC.

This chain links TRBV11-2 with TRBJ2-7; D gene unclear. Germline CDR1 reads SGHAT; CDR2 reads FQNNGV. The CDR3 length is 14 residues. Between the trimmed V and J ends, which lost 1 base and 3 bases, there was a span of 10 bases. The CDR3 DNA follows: TGTGCCAGCAGCTTAGTTCCCCCAAGCTACGAGCAGTACTTC. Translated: CASSLVPPSYEQYF.

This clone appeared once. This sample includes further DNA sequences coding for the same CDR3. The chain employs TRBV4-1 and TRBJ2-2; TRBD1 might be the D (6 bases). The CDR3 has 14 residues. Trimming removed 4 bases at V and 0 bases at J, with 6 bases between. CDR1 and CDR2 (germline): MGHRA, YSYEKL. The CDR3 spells CASSRQANTGELFF. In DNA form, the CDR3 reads TGCGCCAGCAGCCGACAGGCGAACACCGGGGAGCTGTTTTTT.

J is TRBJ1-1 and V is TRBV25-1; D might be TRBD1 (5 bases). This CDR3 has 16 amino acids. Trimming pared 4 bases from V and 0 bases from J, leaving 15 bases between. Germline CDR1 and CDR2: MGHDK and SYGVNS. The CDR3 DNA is TGTGCCAGCAGTGGGTGGGGGGAAGGATTGAACACTGAAGCTTTCTTT. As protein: CASSGWGEGLNTEAFF.

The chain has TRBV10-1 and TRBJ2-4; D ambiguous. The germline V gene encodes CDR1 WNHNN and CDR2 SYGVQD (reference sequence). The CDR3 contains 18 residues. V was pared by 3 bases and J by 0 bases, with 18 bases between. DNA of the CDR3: TGCGCCAGCAGTGAAAAGCTGCGGATTCTTTCAGCCAAAAACATTCAGTACTTC. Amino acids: CASSEKLRILSAKNIQYF.

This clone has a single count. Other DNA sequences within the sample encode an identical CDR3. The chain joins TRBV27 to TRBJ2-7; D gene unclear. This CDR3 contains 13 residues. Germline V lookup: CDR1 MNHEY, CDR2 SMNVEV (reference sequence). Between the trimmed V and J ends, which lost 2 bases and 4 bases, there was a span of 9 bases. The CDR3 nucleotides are TGTGCCAGCAGTTTACTGGACGGGTACGAGCAGTACTTC. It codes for CASSLLDGYEQYF.

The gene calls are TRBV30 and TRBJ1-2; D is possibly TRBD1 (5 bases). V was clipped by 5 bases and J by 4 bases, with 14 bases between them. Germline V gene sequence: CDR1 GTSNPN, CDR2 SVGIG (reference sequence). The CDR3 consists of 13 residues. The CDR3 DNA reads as TGTGCCTGGCAGGGAACCTTTACCTATGGCTACACCTTC. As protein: CAWQGTFTYGYTF.

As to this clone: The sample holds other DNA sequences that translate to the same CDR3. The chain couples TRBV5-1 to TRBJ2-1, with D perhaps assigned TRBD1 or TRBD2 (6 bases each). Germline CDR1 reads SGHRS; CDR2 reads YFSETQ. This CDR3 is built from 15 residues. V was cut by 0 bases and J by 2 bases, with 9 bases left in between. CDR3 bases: TGCGCCAGCAGCTTGGGAGGGGGGCCCTACAATGAGCAGTTCTTC. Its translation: CASSLGGGPYNEQFF. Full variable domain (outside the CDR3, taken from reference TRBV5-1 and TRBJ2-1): KAGVTQTPRYLIKTRGQQVTLSCSPISGHRSVSWYQQTPGQGLQFLFEYFSETQRNKGNFPGRFSGRQFSNSRSEMNVSTLELGDSALYLCASSLGGGPYNEQFFGPGTRLTVL.

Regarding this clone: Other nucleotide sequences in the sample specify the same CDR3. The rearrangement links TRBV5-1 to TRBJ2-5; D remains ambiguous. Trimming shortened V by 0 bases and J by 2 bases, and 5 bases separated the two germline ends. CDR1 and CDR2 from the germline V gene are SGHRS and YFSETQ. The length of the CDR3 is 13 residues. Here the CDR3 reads CASSLVQQETQYF. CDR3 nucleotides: TGCGCCAGCAGCTTGGTTCAGCAAGAGACCCAGTACTTC.

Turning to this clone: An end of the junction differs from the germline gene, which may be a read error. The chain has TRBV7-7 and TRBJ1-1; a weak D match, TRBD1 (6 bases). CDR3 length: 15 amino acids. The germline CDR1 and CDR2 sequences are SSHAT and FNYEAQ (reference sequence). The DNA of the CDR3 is TGTGCTAGCAGCCGTAACAGGGAGATGAACACTGAAGCTTTCTTT. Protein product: CASSRNREMNTEAFF.

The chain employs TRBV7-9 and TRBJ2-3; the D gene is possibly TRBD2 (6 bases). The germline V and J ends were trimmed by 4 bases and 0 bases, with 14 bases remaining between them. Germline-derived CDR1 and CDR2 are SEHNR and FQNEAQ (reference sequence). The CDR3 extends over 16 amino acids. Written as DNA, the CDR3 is TGTGCCAGCAGCTCAAGACTAGGTTTGAGCACAGATACGCAGTATTTT. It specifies CASSSRLGLSTDTQYF.

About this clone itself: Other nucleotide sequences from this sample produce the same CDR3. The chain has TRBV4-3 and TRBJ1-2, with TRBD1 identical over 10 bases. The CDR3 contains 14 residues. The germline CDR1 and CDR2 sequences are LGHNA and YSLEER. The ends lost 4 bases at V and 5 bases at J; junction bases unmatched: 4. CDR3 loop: CASSPGTGDYGYTF. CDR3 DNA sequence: TGCGCCAGCAGCCCGGGGACAGGGGATTATGGCTACACCTTC.

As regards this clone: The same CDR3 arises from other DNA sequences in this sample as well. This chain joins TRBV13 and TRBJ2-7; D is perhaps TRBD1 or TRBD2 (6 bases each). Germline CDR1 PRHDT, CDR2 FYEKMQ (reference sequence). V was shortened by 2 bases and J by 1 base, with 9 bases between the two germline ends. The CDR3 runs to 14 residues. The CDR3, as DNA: TGTGCCAGCAGCTTAAGGGGGGCGTCCTACGAGCAGTACTTC. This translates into CASSLRGASYEQYF.